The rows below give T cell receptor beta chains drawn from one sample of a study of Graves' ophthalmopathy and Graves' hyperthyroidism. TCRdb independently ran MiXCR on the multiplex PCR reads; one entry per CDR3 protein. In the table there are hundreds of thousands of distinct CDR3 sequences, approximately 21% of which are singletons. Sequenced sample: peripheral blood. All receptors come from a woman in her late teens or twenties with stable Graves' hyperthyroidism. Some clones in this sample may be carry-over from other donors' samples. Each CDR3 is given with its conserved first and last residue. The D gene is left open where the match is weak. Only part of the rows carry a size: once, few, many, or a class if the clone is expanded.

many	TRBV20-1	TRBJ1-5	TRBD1	CSARATGVPNQPQHF	TGCAGTGCTAGAGCGACAGGGGTCCCCAATCAGCCCCAGCATTTT
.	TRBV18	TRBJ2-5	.	CASSPFSQETQYF	TGTGCCAGCTCACCTTTCAGCCAAGAGACCCAGTACTTC
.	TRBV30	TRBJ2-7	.	CAWSEGLLYEQYF	TGTGCCTGGAGCGAGGGACTGCTCTACGAGCAGTACTTC
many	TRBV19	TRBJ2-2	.	CASSITRGTGELFF	TGTGCCAGTAGTATTACAAGGGGCACCGGGGAGCTGTTTTTT
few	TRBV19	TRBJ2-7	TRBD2	CASSRGRAAGLYEQYF	TGTGCCAGTAGCCGCGGGAGGGCTGCTGGCCTCTACGAGCAGTACTTC
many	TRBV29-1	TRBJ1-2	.	CSVEGGSQAGYGYTF	TGCAGCGTTGAGGGGGGTTCGCAGGCGGGCTATGGCTACACCTTC
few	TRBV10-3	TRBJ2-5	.	CAISVYSEETQYF	TGTGCCATCAGTGTTTACTCAGAAGAGACCCAGTACTTC
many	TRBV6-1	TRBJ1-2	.	CASRPREGLSYGYTF	TGTGCCAGCAGACCCCGGGAGGGCTTGTCGTATGGCTACACCTTC
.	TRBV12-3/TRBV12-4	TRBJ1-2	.	CASSLHGTLPYGYTF	TGTGCCAGCAGTTTACACGGCACTCTTCCGTATGGCTACACCTTC
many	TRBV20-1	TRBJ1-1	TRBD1	CSARDPGQGGTEAFF	TGCAGTGCTAGAGATCCTGGACAGGGAGGCACTGAAGCTTTCTTT
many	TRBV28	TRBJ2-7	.	CASSLDQGMSYEQYF	TGTGCCAGCAGTTTAGACCAGGGTATGTCCTACGAGCAGTACTTC
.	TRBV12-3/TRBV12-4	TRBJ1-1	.	CASSFTFVNTEAFF	TGTGCCAGCAGTTTCACATTTGTGAACACTGAAGCTTTCTTT
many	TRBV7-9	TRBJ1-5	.	CASSPDSQPQHF	TGTGCCAGCAGCCCGGATAGTCAGCCCCAGCATTTT
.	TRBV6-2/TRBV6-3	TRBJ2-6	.	CASSYSEGADSGANVLTF	TGTGCCAGCAGTTACTCGGAGGGGGCAGATTCTGGGGCCAACGTCCTGACTTTC
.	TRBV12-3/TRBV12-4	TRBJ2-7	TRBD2	CASRSSSGRAYEQYF	TGTGCCAGCAGATCCTCTAGCGGGAGGGCCTACGAGCAGTACTTC
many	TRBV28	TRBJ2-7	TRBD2	CASSFSGLAGSYEQYF	TGTGCCAGCAGTTTCTCTGGACTAGCGGGTTCCTACGAGCAGTACTTC